This T cell receptor (beta chain) was captured by sequencing in a study of T-cell memory formation after mild COVID-19. Study results and caveats: Most CD4+ clones that shrank were in CM and EM, while CD8+ ones turned up in EMRA. There was no confirmation that second-wave clones peaking on day 37 were SARS-CoV-2 specific.

This clonotype was recorded at least ten times. Its antigen remains unidentified. With constant-segment primers, 5'RACE yielded cDNA libraries of TCR alpha and TCR beta that carried sample barcodes and UMIs. TCRdb independently ran MiXCR on the 5' RACE reads; one entry per CDR3 protein. In the table there are about 27,000 distinct CDR3 sequences, roughly 7.4% of which are singletons. J lost 7 bases, V lost 4 bases, and 5 bases had no gene match. Looked up from germline, CDR1 is LGHDT and CDR2 is YNNKEL (reference sequence). The CDR3 is 15 amino acids. This TCR was sampled from an adult woman who had mild COVID-19 (a few samples of this study predate the infection). Cell type and time point are not known. The chain uses TRBV3-1 and TRBJ1-4, with 11 bases that match TRBD1. Sequenced material: PBMCs or a T cell subset sorted from them (not recorded which). The CDR3 sequence: CASSLGDRGFEKLFF. As DNA, the CDR3 is TGTGCCAGCAGCCTCGGGGACAGGGGGTTTGAAAAACTGTTTTTT.